The source of this T cell receptor (beta chain) is a study of blood T cell repertoires in COVID-19. Whole-study context: Sample material is recorded as cDNA or gDNA derived from T cells, B-cell-depleted T cells, or PBMCs.

Using immunoSEQ multiplex PCR, the repertoire was profiled, and TCRdb retains in-frame clones only, with some absent. Of 150,000 to 200,000 clones listed, approximately 84% are singletons. The germline CDR1 and CDR2 sequences are KGHSH and LQKENI. The CDR3 sequence is 16 residues long. V was trimmed by 6 bases and J by 4 bases, leaving 21 bases between them. Sequencing was done on a sample of peripheral blood. The rearrangement uses TRBV18 and TRBJ1-1, with a weak D call TRBD1 (6 bases). This clonotype originated in a woman older than 75 with acute or convalescent COVID-19. The CDR3 spells CASSFGTLRVGTEAFF. In DNA form, the CDR3 reads TGTGCCAGCTCCTTCGGGACACTCAGGGTAGGCACTGAAGCTTTCTTT.